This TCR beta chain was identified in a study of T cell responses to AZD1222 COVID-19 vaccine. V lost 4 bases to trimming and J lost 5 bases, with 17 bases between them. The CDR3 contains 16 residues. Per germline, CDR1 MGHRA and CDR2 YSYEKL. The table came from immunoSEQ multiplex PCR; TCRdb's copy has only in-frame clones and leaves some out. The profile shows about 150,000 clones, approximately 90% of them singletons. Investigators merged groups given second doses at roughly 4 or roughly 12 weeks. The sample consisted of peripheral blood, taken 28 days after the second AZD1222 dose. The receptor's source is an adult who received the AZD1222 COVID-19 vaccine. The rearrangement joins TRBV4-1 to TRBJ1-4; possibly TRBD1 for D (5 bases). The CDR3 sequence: CASSPSTGTVNEKLFF. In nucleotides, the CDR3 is TGCGCCAGCAGCCCGTCGACGGGGACGGTCAATGAAAAACTGTTTTTT.